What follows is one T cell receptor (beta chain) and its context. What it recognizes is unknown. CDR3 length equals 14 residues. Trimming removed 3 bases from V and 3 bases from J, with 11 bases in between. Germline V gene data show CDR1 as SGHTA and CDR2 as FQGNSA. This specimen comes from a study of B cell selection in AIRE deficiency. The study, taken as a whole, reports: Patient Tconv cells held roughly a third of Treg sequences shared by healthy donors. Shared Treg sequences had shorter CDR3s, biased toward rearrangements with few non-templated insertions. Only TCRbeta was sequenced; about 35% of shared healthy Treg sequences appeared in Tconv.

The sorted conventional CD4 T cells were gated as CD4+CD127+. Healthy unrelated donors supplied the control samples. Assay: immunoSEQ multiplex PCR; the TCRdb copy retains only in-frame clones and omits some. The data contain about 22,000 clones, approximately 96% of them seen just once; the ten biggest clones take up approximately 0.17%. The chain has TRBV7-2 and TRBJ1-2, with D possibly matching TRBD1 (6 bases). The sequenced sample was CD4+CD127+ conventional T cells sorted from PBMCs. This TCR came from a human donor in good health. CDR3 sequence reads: CASSFAPGDYGYTF. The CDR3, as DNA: TGTGCCAGCAGCTTCGCCCCAGGGGACTATGGCTACACCTTC.